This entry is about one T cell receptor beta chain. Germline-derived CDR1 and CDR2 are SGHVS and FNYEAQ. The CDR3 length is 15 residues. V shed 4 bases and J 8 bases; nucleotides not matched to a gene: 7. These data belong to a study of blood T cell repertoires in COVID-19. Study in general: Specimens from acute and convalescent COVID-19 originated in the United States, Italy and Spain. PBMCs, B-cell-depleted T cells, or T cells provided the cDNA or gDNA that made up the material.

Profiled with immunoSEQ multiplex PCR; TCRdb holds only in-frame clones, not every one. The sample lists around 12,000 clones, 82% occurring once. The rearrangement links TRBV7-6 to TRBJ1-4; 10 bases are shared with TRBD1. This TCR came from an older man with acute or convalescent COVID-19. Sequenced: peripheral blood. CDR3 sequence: CASSSSGQGIEKLFF. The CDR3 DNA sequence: TGTGCCAGCAGCTCCTCGGGACAGGGGATAGAAAAACTGTTTTTT. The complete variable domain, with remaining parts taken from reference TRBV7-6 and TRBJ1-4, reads GAGVSQSPRYKVTKRGQDVALRCDPISGHVSLYWYRQALGQGPEFLTYFNYEAQQDKSGLPNDRFSAERPEGSISTLTIQRTEQRDSAMYRCASSSSGQGIEKLFFGSGTQLSVL.